The 8 T cell receptor beta chains below were found in one sample sequenced in a study of T cells in Graves' hyperthyroidism and ophthalmopathy. Using RNA transcripts as the source, TCR beta CDR3 regions were amplified. HTBI primers were used for first-round RT-PCR of the TCR CDR3. Via MiXCR, TCRdb re-called the multiplex PCR reads, giving one row per CDR3 protein. The sample holds 250,000 to 300,000 distinct CDR3 sequences, roughly 15% seen once. The sample was blood. The receptor set was obtained from a woman aged 35 to 49 with Graves' hyperthyroidism that later progressed to Graves' ophthalmopathy.

This clonotype was recorded many times. The rearrangement links TRBV2 to TRBJ1-1; D is ambiguous. Trimming took off 1 base at V and 5 bases at J, with 14 bases between the two ends. Germline V gene sequence: CDR1 SNHLY, CDR2 FYNNEI. The CDR3 is made up of 15 amino acids. The CDR3, as DNA: TGTGCCAGCAGTGAAGGCCTGCTGGGAGGGACTGAAGCTTTCTTT. The encoded protein is CASSEGLLGGTEAFF.

This clonotype showed up many times. The V and J genes are TRBV11-3 and TRBJ2-3; 8 bases line up with TRBD2. V dropped 1 base and J dropped 0; count of bases not matched to a gene: 9. The length of the CDR3 is 18 residues. Germline V lookup: CDR1 SGHNT, CDR2 YENEEA. The CDR3 DNA sequence: TGTGCCAGCAGCTTAGGAGGCACTAGCGGATTAAGCACAGATACGCAGTATTTT. Translated: CASSLGGTSGLSTDTQYF.

The table lists this clonotype with many counts. The chain has TRBV2 and TRBJ2-2, with TRBD1 matching 12 bases. After removal of 8 bases from V and 7 bases from J, the junction contained 8 bases not matched to a gene. Germline CDR1 is SNHLY and CDR2 is FYNNEI. This CDR3 is built from 15 residues. CDR3 in DNA: TGTGCCAGCCCCGGGACAGGGGGCGCGAACGGGGAGCTGTTTTTT. Translation: CASPGTGGANGELFF. Supplemented by reference TRBV2 and TRBJ2-2, the full variable domain reads EPEVTQTPSHQVTQMGQEVILRCVPISNHLYFYWYRQILGQKVEFLVSFYNNEISEKSEIFDDQFSVERPDGSNFTLKIRSTKLEDSAMYFCASPGTGGANGELFFGEGSRLTVL.

V is TRBV7-2 and J is TRBJ2-5, with D tentatively TRBD1 (5 bases). The germline gives CDR1 SGHTA, CDR2 FQGNSA. The CDR3 has 11 residues. Between the trimmed V and J ends, which lost 5 bases and 9 bases, there was a span of 10 bases. The DNA of the CDR3 is TGTGCCAGCAGCCCTCAGGGTCCCCAGTACTTC. Translated: CASSPQGPQYF.

This clonotype was counted only a few times. J is TRBJ1-5 and V is TRBV6-2 or TRBV6-3, with D unclear. With 2 bases removed from V and 6 bases from J, the gap between germline ends came to 11 bases. Germline loops: CDR1 MNHEY, CDR2 SVGEGT. The CDR3 totals 14 residues. The CDR3 DNA reads as TGTGCCAGCAGTTACGCTTGGGCAGGTCAGCCCCAGCATTTT. Protein product: CASSYAWAGQPQHF.

This clonotype was counted ten times or more. The chain employs TRBV6-1 and TRBJ1-6; 7 nucleotides agree with TRBD1. J gave up 10 bases and V 5 bases, and 11 bases lay outside the gene matches. There are 15 residues in the CDR3. Germline CDR1 MNHNS, CDR2 SASEGT. CDR3 amino acids: CASSRTRTGSSPLHF. The CDR3 nucleotides are TGTGCCAGCAGTCGAACACGGACAGGCAGCTCACCCCTCCACTTT.

This clonotype was seen ten or more times. The genes are TRBV5-1 and TRBJ2-2; D remains ambiguous. From germline, CDR1 is SGHRS and CDR2 YFSETQ. The germline V and J ends were trimmed by 1 base and 1 base, with 8 bases remaining between them. There are 15 residues in the CDR3. The CDR3 loop reads CASSLKAGNTGELFF. The CDR3 DNA reads TGCGCCAGCAGCTTGAAGGCCGGGAACACCGGGGAGCTGTTTTTT. Full variable domain (remainder filled in from reference TRBV5-1 and TRBJ2-2): KAGVTQTPRYLIKTRGQQVTLSCSPISGHRSVSWYQQTPGQGLQFLFEYFSETQRNKGNFPGRFSGRQFSNSRSEMNVSTLELGDSALYLCASSLKAGNTGELFFGEGSRLTVL.

This clonotype appeared a few times. V gene TRBV5-8 combines with J gene TRBJ1-2; weak D call: TRBD1 (5 bases). CDR3 length: 14 amino acids. V was cut by 6 bases and J by 0 bases, with 12 bases left in between. Looked up from germline, CDR1 is SGHTS and CDR2 is YDEGEE. The CDR3 DNA reads as TGTGCCAGCAAGGGGCGCCGGGCTAACTATGGCTACACCTTC. Translated: CASKGRRANYGYTF.